Below are 20 T cell receptor beta chains sequenced from a single sample in a study of blood T cell repertoires in COVID-19 (dated by TCRdb to 2020 to 2022). The library was built by means of the immunoSEQ multiplex PCR assay. TCRdb provides this immuneACCESS table in a form limited to in-frame rearrangements. Some clones are lacking; in checked studies, under half of them reflect an unresolved V gene, and why the rest are absent is not known. Recorded for this sample are about 300,000 clones; more than 75% of them occurred a single time. The ten largest clones add up to around 1.5% of the sample. Sequencing input: peripheral blood. All receptors derive from a woman aged 50 to 65 with acute or convalescent COVID-19.

In DNA form, the CDR3 reads TGTGCCAGCAGTTTATTACCCAGGGGACCCACTGAAGCTTTCTTT. Amino acids: CASSLLPRGPTEAFF. The chain recombines TRBV27 with TRBJ1-1; TRBD1 might be the D (6 bases). CDR1 MNHEY and CDR2 SMNVEV come from the germline V gene (reference sequence). The CDR3 is 15 residues long. V was pared by 1 base and J by 4 bases, with 13 bases between.

In its sample, this clone was seen once. J is TRBJ2-3 and V is TRBV25-1, with 8 bases matching TRBD2. The CDR3 consists of 14 residues. V was clipped by 8 bases and J by 7 bases; unmatched bases: 11. The germline V gene has CDR1 MGHDK and CDR2 SYGVNS. The CDR3 is CASVETSGSNTQYF. In DNA, the CDR3 is TGTGCCAGCGTCGAAACGAGCGGGAGCAATACGCAGTATTTT.

This rearrangement joins TRBV6-5 to TRBJ2-1, with D possibly matching TRBD2 (5 bases). V lost 2 bases and J lost 10, with 21 bases in between. Germline assignment: CDR1 MNHEY and CDR2 SVGAGI. This CDR3 has 16 residues. CDR3 loop: CASSYTSVRAFPEQFF. In DNA, the CDR3 is TGTGCCAGCAGTTACACCTCGGTGAGGGCCTTCCCCGAGCAGTTCTTC.

V is TRBV9 and J is TRBJ1-2; 8 bases agree with TRBD1. CDR1 is SGDLS, CDR2 YYNGEE, per germline. This CDR3 region has 13 residues. Trimming cost V 3 bases and J 4 bases; bases outside gene matches: 2. The CDR3 DNA follows: TGTGCCAGCAGCGCGGACAGGGCCTATGGCTACACCTTC. It codes for CASSADRAYGYTF.

The rearrangement joins TRBV7-2 to TRBJ2-7, with 10 bases lining up with TRBD2. Looked up from germline, CDR1 is SGHTA and CDR2 is FQGNSA. Trimming cost V 0 bases and J 5 bases; bases outside gene matches: 4. The CDR3 extends over 15 amino acids. Here the CDR3 reads CASSLAGLAANEQYF. The CDR3 DNA sequence: TGTGCCAGCAGCTTAGCAGGACTAGCGGCGAACGAGCAGTACTTC.

The rearrangement links TRBV6-4 to TRBJ2-2; 7 bases align to TRBD1. Germline CDR1 and CDR2: MRHNA and SNTAGT. The CDR3 has 14 amino acids. J lost 2 bases, V lost 5 bases, and 2 bases had no gene match. In DNA, the CDR3 is TGTGCCAGCAGTAGGGGGCCCAACACCGGGGAGCTGTTTTTT. Its translation: CASSRGPNTGELFF.

J is TRBJ2-2 and V is TRBV11-2, with 8 bases matching TRBD2. Germline V gives CDR1 SGHAT, CDR2 FQNNGV. The CDR3 has 16 residues. V trimming: 4 bases; J trimming: 3 bases; junction bases outside the gene matches: 7. DNA of the CDR3: TGTGCCAGCAGCTCACGACTAGCGTCCGACACCGGGGAGCTGTTTTTT. It specifies CASSSRLASDTGELFF.

The chain's CDR3 is CSYVGRNGYTF. CDR3 DNA: TGCAGTTACGTGGGCCGGAATGGCTACACCTTC. The chain joins TRBV20-1 to TRBJ1-2; no clear D gene. The V gene's germline CDR1 is DFQATT and CDR2 SNEGSKA (reference sequence). V lost 8 bases to trimming and J lost 6 bases, with 13 bases between them. The CDR3 consists of 11 residues.

The rearrangement links TRBV6-2 or TRBV6-3 to TRBJ1-5; the D is unclear. Trimming shortened V by 2 bases and J by 5 bases, and 16 bases separated the two germline ends. This CDR3 is 16 amino acids long. Germline V gene lookup returns CDR1 MNHEY and CDR2 SVGEGT. The CDR3 loop is CASSYTPSGWYQPQHF. CDR3 nucleotide sequence: TGTGCCAGCAGTTACACCCCCTCGGGGTGGTATCAGCCCCAGCATTTT.

The table lists this clone with a count of one. The chain couples TRBV3-1 (or the pseudogene TRBV3-2) to TRBJ1-6, with D perhaps matching TRBD1 (5 bases). This CDR3 has 15 amino acids. Germline lookup yields CDR1 LGHDT and CDR2 YNNKEL (reference sequence). V dropped 1 base and J dropped 7 bases, with 11 bases sitting between them. The CDR3 coding sequence is TGTGCCAGCAGCCAAGGGGGACTGAGGAATTCACCCCTCCACTTT. The encoded protein is CASSQGGLRNSPLHF.

The chain links TRBV6-5 to TRBJ2-1; possibly TRBD2 for D (6 bases). V lost 0 bases and J 4 bases, leaving 13 bases between the germline ends. This CDR3 spans 16 amino acids. Germline CDR1 MNHEY, CDR2 SVGAGI. CDR3 sequence: CASSYSRASAYNEQFF. In DNA form, the CDR3 reads TGTGCCAGCAGTTACTCCCGCGCTAGCGCTTACAATGAGCAGTTCTTC.

The chain couples TRBV28 to TRBJ1-5, with a possible D match to TRBD1 (5 bases). The V end lost 7 bases, the J end lost 10 bases, and 23 bases lay between the germline ends. CDR1 is MDHEN and CDR2 is SYDVKM in the germline V gene. The CDR3 is made up of 15 amino acids. The CDR3 protein is CASTTPAGDQQPQHF. CDR3 nucleotide sequence: TGTGCCAGCACCACCCCGGCGGGGGATCAGCAACCCCAGCATTTT.

This chain uses TRBV6-1 with TRBJ2-2, with D perhaps TRBD2 (6 bases). Trimming removed 3 bases at V and 1 base at J, with 6 bases between. The germline V gene has CDR1 MNHNS and CDR2 SASEGT. This CDR3 is 14 amino acids long. The CDR3: CASSEGGNTGELFF. The CDR3 coding sequence is TGTGCCAGCAGTGAGGGGGGGAACACCGGGGAGCTGTTTTTT.

The V call is TRBV6-5, the J call TRBJ2-7, with D possibly being TRBD1 (5 bases). Germline CDR1 is MNHEY and CDR2 is SVGAGI. The CDR3 covers 15 residues. V gave up 5 bases and J gave up 3 bases, with 17 bases separating them. CDR3 sequence reads: CASSPRTQGGYEQYF. The CDR3 region has the DNA TGTGCCAGCAGTCCCCGAACCCAGGGTGGCTACGAGCAGTACTTC.

This chain uses TRBV7-2 with TRBJ1-2; 7 bases are a match to TRBD1. Germline V gene sequence: CDR1 SGHTA, CDR2 FQGNSA. CDR3 size: 13 residues. V dropped 5 bases and J dropped 2; count of bases not matched to a gene: 2. The CDR3 sequence: CASSQGQNYGYTF. The DNA for the CDR3 is TGTGCCAGCAGCCAGGGACAGAACTATGGCTACACCTTC.

The rearrangement uses TRBV3-1 (or the pseudogene TRBV3-2) and TRBJ2-3; TRBD1 aligns across 9 bases. The J segment lost 4 bases and the V segment lost 4 bases, leaving 6 bases of the junction unmatched. The CDR3 runs to 15 residues. Germline CDR1 LGHDT, CDR2 YNNKEL (reference sequence). The CDR3 bases are TGTGCCAGCAGCCCTTGGACAGGGGAGCCAGATACGCAGTATTTT. Translating gives CASSPWTGEPDTQYF.

On this clone itself: Other DNA variants within this sample encode the same CDR3. The chain employs TRBV28 and TRBJ2-1; D may be TRBD1 (5 bases). The length of the CDR3 is 14 residues. Between the trimmed V and J ends, which lost 1 base and 1 base, there was a span of 5 bases. Germline V CDR1 and CDR2: MDHEN, SYDVKM. The CDR3 loop is CASSLSGSYNEQFF. The CDR3 nucleotides are TGTGCCAGCAGTTTATCAGGGTCCTACAATGAGCAGTTCTTC.

V and J are TRBV5-1 and TRBJ2-7, with TRBD2 matching over 8 bases. The junction had 8 bases not matched to a gene; V was cut back by 3 bases and J by 3 bases. The CDR3 extends over 15 amino acids. Germline CDR1 SGHRS, CDR2 YFSETQ. CDR3 residues: CASSSMTSVNYEQYF. CDR3 coding DNA: TGCGCCAGCAGCTCTATGACTAGCGTAAACTACGAGCAGTACTTC.

J is TRBJ1-1 and V is TRBV6-6; D ambiguous. The CDR3 runs to 14 residues. Trimming removed 2 bases at V and 2 bases at J, with 9 bases between. Germline V gene sequence: CDR1 MNHNY, CDR2 SVGAGI (reference sequence). CDR3: CASSYLEENTEAFF. The CDR3 DNA is TGTGCCAGCAGTTACCTCGAGGAAAACACTGAAGCTTTCTTT.

In DNA, the CDR3 is TGTGCCAGCAGCCAAGATCGATGGGGCGGTCGGGCGCAGTATTTT. This codes for CASSQDRWGGRAQYF. The chain is built from TRBV3-1 (or the pseudogene TRBV3-2) and TRBJ2-3, with a possible D match to TRBD1 (5 bases). The CDR3 runs 15 residues. Trimming shortened V by 0 bases and J by 10 bases, and 17 bases separated the two germline ends. Germline V gene sequence: CDR1 LGHDT, CDR2 YNNKEL (reference sequence).